This TCR beta chain was observed in a study of TIL therapy for anti-PD-1-resistant metastatic lung cancer. Study-level information: Most patients had lung adenocarcinoma; four tumors were EGFR-mutant, two ALK-rearranged; half smoked currently or formerly. Study findings and constraints: Many TIL product clones were absent from baseline tumor, suggesting clonal contraction.

Stated time point: pre-treatment sample, taken before nivolumab and TIL therapy. Most excised metastases sampled were pleural nodules or supraclavicular lymph nodes. A remark on this clone: Its antigen is not known.

This was the immunoSEQ v3 assay. Sequenced by immunoSEQ multiplex PCR; TCRdb stores in-frame clones only, minus some. Among roughly 92,000 clones listed, 50% to 70% were seen once. The CDR3 has 13 amino acids. CDR1 is SGHTA and CDR2 is FQGNSA in the germline V gene. V shed 0 bases and J shed 1 base, with 2 bases lying between them. The chain couples TRBV7-2 to TRBJ2-3; the D is unclear. The receptor comes from a person between 25 and 79 years old with non-small cell lung cancer. Sequences were derived from tumor tissue, sampled at baseline. The CDR3 protein is CASSLARTDTQYF. The CDR3 DNA reads as TGTGCCAGCAGCTTAGCTCGCACAGATACGCAGTATTTT.